This TCR beta chain was recovered during a study of blood T cell repertoires in COVID-19 (dated by TCRdb to the early 2020s). Describing the broader study: Samples from collaborators originated in the United States, Italy and Spain and spanned both the acute and convalescent phases of COVID-19. The prospective study material was composed of cDNA or gDNA derived from T cells, B-cell-depleted T cells, or PBMCs. Subjects who had been exposed to COVID-19, were actively infected with it, or had recovered from it provided the deeply sampled blood TCRbeta repertoires that made up the dataset. A freely available public database, intended as a resource for researchers studying the immune response to SARS-CoV-2, is where the repertoires were released. The samples were drawn from two sources: the first 160 participants of the ongoing ImmuneRACE study, and over 950 subjects contributed by 6 global collaborators. The sample metadata nearly always contained a de-identified subject ID, COVID-19 status, age in years and sex. Where HLA class I and class II types were available, the types were taken from metadata supplied by the sample provider, not from assay-based typing.

Study-wide conclusions, independent of this receptor: The quantity of clinical and demographic metadata differed by source and by participant and was supplied without curation.

The immunoSEQ Assay, a bias-controlled multiplex PCR, was used to amplify TCRbeta CDR3 regions from genomic DNA. Per the original workflow: The number of nucleated cells in each sample was estimated from the amplification of reference gene primers within the assay. To quantify the absolute abundance of each unique TCRbeta CDR3 rearrangement, sequence reads were collapsed and filtered. For each sample, productive Simpson clonality was calculated by taking the square root of Simpson's diversity index across productive rearrangements. Held by TCRdb, this immuneACCESS table contains in-frame sequences only and omits some clones. Under half of the omission traces to an unresolved V gene where checked; the cause of the rest is unknown. V and J calls and clone size are those listed in that table; D and trimming were worked out from the DNA. The sample includes 350,000 to 400,000 clones, with more than 75% observed a single time. Of the sample, approximately 1.2% is held by the ten largest clones.

The CDR3 covers 12 residues, taking in both the cysteine and the phenylalanine. The only DNA kept is the CDR3, 36 bases in frame from the first base. At the junction V is shortened by 9 bases and J by 5 bases; bases outside the gene matches: 7. Based on the germline V gene, the CDR1 and CDR2 sequences are SNHLY and FYNNEI. A remark on this clone: It has no known antigen specificity. Nothing much larger sits one base from this clone, and base qualities are not available.

In the prospective study, participants were about 18 to 100 years old, resided in fewer than 25 geographic areas of the United States, and were enrolled through a virtual design. To assign participants to cohorts, the prospective study relied on clinical history that participants themselves reported in a screening survey and a study questionnaire. Recovered participants in ImmuneRACE Cohort 3 were defined as having two consecutive negative NP/OP PCR tests, clearance from a healthcare professional, or resolution of symptoms. Mobile phlebotomists in the prospective study collected whole blood, serum and a nasopharyngeal or oropharyngeal swab from every participant. Additional blood draws and questionnaires over an approximately two-month period could optionally be provided by prospective study participants. Prospective study blood samples were shipped either frozen or at room temperature before DNA extraction.

The TCR comes from a woman aged 18-35 years who had recovered from COVID-19. Recombination linked TRBV2 to TRBJ2-7, with 7 bases aligning to TRBD1. The sample was PBMCs or T cells enriched from blood (not recorded which). CDR3 protein: CASRGGNDEQYF. The DNA is TGTGCCAGTCGAGGGGGCAACGACGAGCAGTACTTC.